These 30 T cell receptor beta chains were sequenced from one sample in a study of cytomegalovirus exposure and HLA in healthy donors. PCR primers comprised 60 Vbeta and 13 Jbeta primers. This table comes from immunoSEQ multiplex PCR, and its TCRdb copy is limited to in-frame clones, with some not included. The sample shows 200,000 to 250,000 clones, 70% to 90% of them seen only once. Material for sequencing was PBMCs. Receptor source: a human donor in good health.

As for this clone: Other DNA variants within this sample encode the same CDR3. The CDR3, as DNA: TGTGCCACCAGCAGAGACTCGGATACGCAGTATTTT. Translated: CATSRDSDTQYF. The chain couples TRBV15 to TRBJ2-3; D call uncertain. Trimming left V 0 bases short and J 6 bases short, with 4 bases between. CDR3 size: 12 residues. Germline V CDR1 and CDR2: LNHNV, YYDKDF (reference sequence).

V usage is TRBV7-9 and J usage is TRBJ1-5; TRBD1 agrees at 7 bases. V gave up 2 bases and J gave up 5 bases; unmatched junction bases: 15. The CDR3 has 18 amino acids. Germline loops: CDR1 SEHNR, CDR2 FQNEAQ (reference sequence). CDR3 in amino acids: CASSLRVRRGRRDQPQHF. For the CDR3, the DNA is TGTGCCAGCAGCTTAAGGGTCCGGAGGGGGCGCAGGGATCAGCCCCAGCATTTT.

On this clone: Other DNA sequences in this specimen translate into the identical CDR3. The CDR3 region has the DNA TGTGCCAGCAGCTTAGCTGGACAGGGGAACACTGAAGCTTTCTTT. Residues: CASSLAGQGNTEAFF. The chain is built from TRBV7-9 and TRBJ1-1; 8 bases line up with TRBD1. CDR3 length equals 15 residues. Germline V gives CDR1 SEHNR, CDR2 FQNEAQ (reference sequence). With 0 bases clipped from V and 1 base from J, the junction kept 1 base outside the gene matches.

J is TRBJ2-1 and V is TRBV11-3; no reliable D call. The V gene's germline CDR1 is SGHNT and CDR2 YENEEA. This CDR3 region has 15 residues. The V and J ends lost 1 base and 7 bases respectively, with 14 bases between them. CDR3 sequence (DNA): TGTGCCAGCAGCTTAGGAGGCAGCCTTGGGAATGAGCAGTTCTTC. Protein: CASSLGGSLGNEQFF.

The gene calls are TRBV7-3 and TRBJ2-1; TRBD2 aligns across 7 bases. This CDR3 is 15 amino acids long. CDR1 is SGHTA and CDR2 is FQGTGA in the germline V gene. V lost 3 bases, J lost 4 bases, and 6 bases stayed unmatched. CDR3 DNA sequence: TGTGCCAGCAGCTTGGGTCTAGCGGATTACAATGAGCAGTTCTTC. Translating it yields CASSLGLADYNEQFF.

This clone was recorded only once. J is TRBJ1-4 and V is TRBV19; D is unresolved. The V gene lost 5 bases and the J gene lost 4 bases, with 8 bases spanning the gap. Germline values: CDR1 LNHDA, CDR2 SQIVND (reference sequence). CDR3 length: 13 residues. For the CDR3, the DNA is TGTGCCAGTAGTGGGGAGAGTAATGAAAAACTGTTTTTT. Residues: CASSGESNEKLFF.

A single count supports this clone. This chain links TRBV7-6 with TRBJ2-2; 12 bases are a match to TRBD1. Losses at the gene ends were 5 bases for V and 5 bases for J; bases not matched to a gene: 6. Germline V gives CDR1 SGHVS, CDR2 FNYEAQ. The CDR3 covers 16 residues. CDR3: CASSPMGQGATGELFF. The CDR3 DNA is TGTGCCAGCAGCCCGATGGGACAGGGGGCGACCGGGGAGCTGTTTTTT.

This clone is a singleton in its sample. V usage is TRBV7-2 and J usage is TRBJ2-7; 9 bases line up with TRBD1. CDR3 length equals 13 residues. Unmatched junction bases numbered 4, after V lost 5 bases and J lost 5 bases. The germline CDR1 and CDR2 sequences are SGHTA and FQGNSA. In nucleotides, the CDR3 is TGTGCCAGCAGCGTTACAGGGGGCGACGAGCAGTACTTC. Translated: CASSVTGGDEQYF.

This chain connects TRBV19 to TRBJ1-1; D is unclear. Germline CDR1 and CDR2: LNHDA and SQIVND (reference sequence). Trimming removed 2 bases from V and 4 bases from J, with 17 bases in between. There are 16 residues in the CDR3. The CDR3, as DNA: TGTGCCAGTAGTATAAATTCTCGGGTAGGCGGCACTGAAGCTTTCTTT. This codes for CASSINSRVGGTEAFF. The variable domain in full, completed from reference TRBV19 and TRBJ1-1, reads DGGITQSPKYLFRKEGQNVTLSCEQNLNHDAMYWYRQDPGQGLRLIYYSQIVNDFQKGDIAEGYSVSREKKESFPLTVTSAQKNPTAFYLCASSINSRVGGTEAFFGQGTRLTVV.

The chain links TRBV5-1 to TRBJ2-2; a weak D match, TRBD2 (5 bases). V gave up 0 bases and J gave up 7 bases, with 7 bases separating them. This CDR3 region has 13 residues. CDR1 is SGHRS, CDR2 YFSETQ, per germline. CDR3 bases: TGCGCCAGCAGCTTGGCGGGGAACGGGGAGCTGTTTTTT. Translation: CASSLAGNGELFF. The entire variable domain, with the rest obtained from reference TRBV5-1 and TRBJ2-2, is as follows: KAGVTQTPRYLIKTRGQQVTLSCSPISGHRSVSWYQQTPGQGLQFLFEYFSETQRNKGNFPGRFSGRQFSNSRSEMNVSTLELGDSALYLCASSLAGNGELFFGEGSRLTVL.

V usage is TRBV7-6 and J usage is TRBJ2-3; possibly TRBD1 for D (6 bases). Germline-derived CDR1 and CDR2 are SGHVS and FNYEAQ. The CDR3 is 16 residues long. With 5 bases removed from V and 0 bases from J, the gap between germline ends came to 15 bases. This CDR3 reads CASSPRQATSTDTQYF. In nucleotides, the CDR3 is TGTGCCAGCAGCCCCCGACAGGCGACTAGCACAGATACGCAGTATTTT.

The chain combines TRBV28 with TRBJ2-3, with D perhaps TRBD1 (6 bases). Trimming shortened V by 9 bases and J by 5 bases, and 18 bases separated the two germline ends. The CDR3 is 14 amino acids. In germline, CDR1 is MDHEN, CDR2 SYDVKM. The CDR3 sequence: CASSSRGGGDTQYF. CDR3 bases: TGTGCCAGTTCCTCAAGAGGGGGTGGAGATACGCAGTATTTT.

Details on this clone: At one boundary the junction diverges from the germline segment, which might be a read error. Other DNA sequences from this sample encode an identical CDR3 as well. The chain is built from TRBV6-6 and TRBJ2-5, with D possibly being TRBD1 (6 bases). Germline loops: CDR1 MNHNY, CDR2 SVGAGI (reference sequence). CDR3 length: 13 amino acids. The CDR3 DNA sequence: TGCGCCAGCAGGAAAGGACAGCAAGAGACCCAGTACTTC. Its translation is CASRKGQQETQYF.

J is TRBJ2-3 and V is TRBV5-8, with D possibly TRBD1 on 5 matching bases. The CDR3 extends over 14 amino acids. The V and J ends lost 10 bases and 0 bases respectively, with 15 bases between them. Germline CDR1 SGHTS, CDR2 YDEGEE. The CDR3 DNA is TGTGCCGGGGCGGCCCCTTATAGCACAGATACGCAGTATTTT. Protein: CAGAAPYSTDTQYF.

The J gene is TRBJ2-5, the V gene TRBV2, with 7 bases identical to TRBD1. The CDR3 length is 16 residues. Germline trimming cut 4 bases from V and 2 bases from J; bases unmatched to any gene: 10. Germline CDR1 and CDR2: SNHLY and FYNNEI. This chain's CDR3 is CASSGDQDRVQETQYF. The CDR3 DNA sequence: TGTGCCAGCAGTGGGGATCAAGACAGGGTTCAAGAGACCCAGTACTTC.

This CDR3 reads CAIGDRDNPYGYTF. The CDR3 DNA sequence: TGTGCCATCGGGGACAGGGACAACCCCTATGGCTACACCTTC. The genes are TRBV10-3 and TRBJ1-2; 9 bases line up with TRBD1. From germline, CDR1 is ENHRY and CDR2 SYGVKD. The CDR3 extends over 14 amino acids. Losses at the gene ends were 8 bases for V and 4 bases for J; bases not matched to a gene: 8.

This clone was observed a handful of times. The chain combines TRBV6-1 with TRBJ1-3; unclear D gene. Trimming stripped 7 bases from V and 0 bases from J, with 13 bases between. CDR3 length equals 15 residues. Germline values: CDR1 MNHNS, CDR2 SASEGT. The CDR3 spells CASIPRDSSGNTIYF. The CDR3 bases are TGTGCCAGCATCCCCCGGGATTCCTCTGGAAACACCATATATTTT.

This clone has a handful of counts. This chain uses TRBV5-8 with TRBJ2-7, with D possibly being TRBD1 (6 bases). The V gene's germline CDR1 is SGHTS and CDR2 YDEGEE. This CDR3 has 15 residues. V was trimmed by 1 base and J by 2 bases, leaving 13 bases between them. The CDR3 here is CASSLLHRDTYEQYF. The CDR3 nucleotides are TGTGCCAGCAGCTTGCTACACCGGGACACCTACGAGCAGTACTTC.

V usage is TRBV27 and J usage is TRBJ2-1; the match to TRBD2 covers 7 bases. V trimming: 1 base; J trimming: 10 bases; junction bases outside the gene matches: 13. The germline CDR1 and CDR2 sequences are MNHEY and SMNVEV (reference sequence). There are 16 residues in the CDR3. Here the CDR3 reads CASSLWEWGGPGEQFF. The CDR3 region has the DNA TGTGCCAGCAGTTTATGGGAGTGGGGGGGTCCAGGGGAGCAGTTCTTC.

V gene TRBV6-6 combines with J gene TRBJ2-1, with 7 bases matching TRBD2. The CDR3 length is 16 residues. Germline CDR1 is MNHNY and CDR2 is SVGAGI (reference sequence). J was trimmed by 6 bases and V by 0 bases; bases with no gene match: 8. The CDR3 loop is CASSYSGGNGGNEQFF. The DNA of the CDR3 is TGTGCCAGCAGTTACTCGGGGGGGAACGGGGGCAATGAGCAGTTCTTC.

V and J are TRBV2 and TRBJ1-2; 8 positions match TRBD1. CDR1 SNHLY and CDR2 FYNNEI come from the germline V gene. The CDR3 is 16 amino acids. V lost 3 bases and J lost 0; bases outside the gene matches: 6. The CDR3 protein is CASSDAQGAANYGYTF. The CDR3 bases are TGTGCCAGCAGTGACGCTCAGGGGGCAGCTAACTATGGCTACACCTTC.

The rearrangement uses TRBV6-1 and TRBJ1-5, with 10 bases lining up with TRBD1. This CDR3 spans 14 amino acids. The V and J ends lost 7 bases and 8 bases, in that order; junction bases with no gene match: 8. CDR1 is MNHNS and CDR2 is SASEGT in the germline V gene. For the CDR3, the DNA is TGTGCCAGCACCCCGACAGGGGGCGGTGAGCCCCAGCATTTT. Translation gives CASTPTGGGEPQHF.

In DNA form, the CDR3 reads TGTGCCAGCAGTAAAGGACAGCCCATATCCTACAATGAGCAGTTCTTC. It specifies CASSKGQPISYNEQFF. V is TRBV7-9 and J is TRBJ2-1; D possibly corresponds to TRBD1 (6 bases). The V gene lost 6 bases and the J gene lost 1 base, with 16 bases spanning the gap. Per the germline V gene, CDR1 is SEHNR and CDR2 is FQNEAQ (reference sequence). This CDR3 contains 16 residues.

The gene calls are TRBV28 and TRBJ1-1, with TRBD1 as a possible D gene (6 bases). Germline CDR1 is MDHEN and CDR2 is SYDVKM. The CDR3 contains 14 residues. The ends were cut back, 4 bases at V and 6 bases at J, with 15 bases in the middle. The CDR3: CASSSHGQLSEAFF. The CDR3 region has the DNA TGTGCCAGCAGTTCCCATGGACAGCTCTCTGAAGCTTTCTTT.

This clone has just one count. This sequence joins TRBV6-5 and TRBJ1-2, with D perhaps TRBD1 (6 bases). The V gene's germline CDR1 is MNHEY and CDR2 SVGAGI. The V gene lost 5 bases and the J gene lost 8 bases, with 15 bases spanning the gap. This CDR3 is built from 13 residues. CDR3 sequence: CASSETGWEGYTF. Written as DNA, the CDR3 is TGTGCCAGCAGTGAAACAGGGTGGGAAGGCTACACCTTC.

This clone was counted between two and nine times. The chain recombines TRBV7-3 with TRBJ2-1; 8 bases agree with TRBD2. The length of the CDR3 is 16 residues. J was trimmed by 7 bases and V by 4 bases; bases with no gene match: 12. Germline CDR1 and CDR2: SGHTA and FQGTGA. The CDR3 here is CASSWGAGTRWNEQFF. For the CDR3, the DNA is TGTGCCAGCAGCTGGGGGGCGGGGACTAGATGGAATGAGCAGTTCTTC.

The rearrangement uses TRBV25-1 and TRBJ2-7, with 7 bases aligning to TRBD1. The V segment lost 2 bases and the J segment 4 bases; nucleotides outside the gene matches: 11. The CDR3 length is 16 residues. CDR1 MGHDK and CDR2 SYGVNS come from the germline V gene. The CDR3 DNA reads as TGTGCCAGCAGTGAAGCCTCCGGGGACAGCAGATACGAGCAGTACTTC. Protein product: CASSEASGDSRYEQYF.

The chain employs TRBV7-9 and TRBJ1-4; possibly TRBD1 for D (5 bases). With 7 bases removed from V and 6 bases from J, the gap between germline ends came to 18 bases. The CDR3 spans 15 residues. Per the germline V gene, CDR1 is SEHNR and CDR2 is FQNEAQ (reference sequence). The CDR3 nucleotides are TGTGCCAGCACTACTCAGGGAGGCCAGCATGAAAAACTGTTTTTT. It yields the protein CASTTQGGQHEKLFF.

V gene TRBV2 combines with J gene TRBJ1-1; 10 nucleotides line up with TRBD1. The CDR3 has 14 amino acids. The ends lost 3 bases at V and 9 bases at J; junction bases unmatched: 7. The germline V gene encodes CDR1 SNHLY and CDR2 FYNNEI. The CDR3 region is CASSETGGSWKAFF. The CDR3 DNA reads as TGTGCCAGCAGTGAGACAGGGGGCTCCTGGAAAGCTTTCTTT.

This clone was recorded once. V and J are TRBV9 and TRBJ1-5; no reliable D call. Germline V gene lookup returns CDR1 SGDLS and CDR2 YYNGEE. V was clipped by 3 bases and J by 6 bases, with 7 bases between them. The CDR3 runs to 12 residues. The chain's CDR3 is CASSAGSQPQHF. The CDR3 region has the DNA TGTGCCAGCAGCGCGGGGAGTCAGCCCCAGCATTTT.